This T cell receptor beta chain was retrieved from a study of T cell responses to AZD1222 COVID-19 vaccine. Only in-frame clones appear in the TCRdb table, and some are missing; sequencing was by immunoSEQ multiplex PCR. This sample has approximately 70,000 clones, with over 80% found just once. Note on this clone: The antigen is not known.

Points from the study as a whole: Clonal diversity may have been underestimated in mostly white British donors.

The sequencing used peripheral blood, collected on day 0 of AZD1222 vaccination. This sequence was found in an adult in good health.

The CDR3 DNA is TGTGCCAGCACCCAGGGGACAGGGAGACTCTATGGCTACACCTTC. Translating gives CASTQGTGRLYGYTF. The V call is TRBV28, the J call TRBJ1-2; 9 nucleotides line up with TRBD1. CDR1 MDHEN and CDR2 SYDVKM come from the germline V gene. This CDR3 is built from 15 residues. V gave up 7 bases and J gave up 4 bases; unmatched junction bases: 10.